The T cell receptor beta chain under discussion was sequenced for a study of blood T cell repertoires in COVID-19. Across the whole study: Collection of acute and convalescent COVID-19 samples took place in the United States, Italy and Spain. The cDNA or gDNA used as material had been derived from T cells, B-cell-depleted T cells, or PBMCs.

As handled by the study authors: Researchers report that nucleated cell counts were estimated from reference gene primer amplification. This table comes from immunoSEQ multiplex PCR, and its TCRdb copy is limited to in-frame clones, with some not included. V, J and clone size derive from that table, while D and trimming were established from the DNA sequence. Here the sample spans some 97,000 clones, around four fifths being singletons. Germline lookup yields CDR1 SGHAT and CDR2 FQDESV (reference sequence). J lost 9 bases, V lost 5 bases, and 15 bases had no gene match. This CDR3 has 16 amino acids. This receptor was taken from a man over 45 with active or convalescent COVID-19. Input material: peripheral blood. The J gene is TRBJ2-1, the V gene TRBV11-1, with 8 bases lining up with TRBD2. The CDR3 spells CASSNSPLRGGSEQFF. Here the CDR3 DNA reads TGTGCCAGCAGCAATAGTCCTTTACGGGGGGGCAGTGAGCAGTTCTTC.